The sequence of this T cell receptor delta chain was determined in a study of Vδ1+ human thymocytes. Broader study findings: Unlike peripheral blood Vdelta1+ controls, thymic delta-chain sequences included about 20% Vdelta2 and few Vdelta3. Bulk data may be misread because of unexpected Vdelta2 sequences. In the thymus, TRG and TRD repertoires looked highly polyclonal with Gaussian CDR3 lengths.

Sequences come from RNA converted to cDNA by reverse transcription. CDR3 amplicons came from multiplex PCR with pooled V-gene forward and constant-region reverse primers. TCRdb fed the multiplex PCR reads into CATT to redo clone calling. The data hold around 76,000 delta-chain clones, with about 30% observed a single time. V lost 0 bases, J lost 0 bases, and 10 bases stayed unmatched. The CDR3 has 18 residues. In germline, CDR1 is TSWWSYY, CDR2 QGS. This clone was seen a handful of times. Its matching antigen is unknown. Thymocytes were sorted as CD3+ TCRVdelta1+ TCRVdelta2- after alphabeta T cell depletion. Sorted Vdelta1+ thymocytes were 98% to 99.6% pure.

V usage is TRDV1 and J usage is TRDJ1; 7 bases align to TRDD3. This TCR derives from a boy younger than two who had congenital heart surgery. Sequencing input: Vdelta1+ gamma-delta thymocytes from the thymus. As for subset: FACS-sorted CD3+ TCRalphabeta- TCRVdelta1+ TCRVdelta2- thymocytes. DNA of the CDR3: TGTGCTCTTGGGGAACTAGACTTCGAGCTGGGGGACACCGATAAACTCATCTTT. Its translation: CALGELDFELGDTDKLIF.